A selection of T cell receptor beta chains follows, all from one sample in a study of T cells in pancreatic ductal adenocarcinoma. Assay: immunoSEQ multiplex PCR; the TCRdb copy retains only in-frame clones and omits some. Among over 100,000 clones listed, about 95% were seen once. Material for sequencing was PBMCs. These receptors originate from a human donor with pancreatic ductal adenocarcinoma. Each CDR3 is given with its conserved first and last residue. Each record gives: V gene, J gene, clone size, D gene, CDR3 protein, CDR3 DNA. A D gene is named only where the DNA matches it firmly. For some rows the clone size is stated as once, few or many, or as a class when expanded; others skip it.

v_gene: TRBV5-4; j_gene: TRBJ2-7; abundance: NA; d_gene: TRBD1; CDR3aa: CASSPGTGGYEQYF; CDR3nt: TGTGCCAGCAGCCCCGGGACAGGGGGCTACGAGCAGTACTTC
v_gene: TRBV19; j_gene: TRBJ2-2; abundance: NA; d_gene: NA; CDR3aa: CASIGIAGELFF; CDR3nt: TGTGCCAGTATCGGGATAGCCGGGGAGCTGTTTTTT
v_gene: TRBV6-1; j_gene: TRBJ1-5; abundance: few; d_gene: NA; CDR3aa: CASSEAQFQPQHF; CDR3nt: TGTGCCAGCAGTGAAGCCCAGTTTCAGCCCCAGCATTTT
v_gene: TRBV5-4; j_gene: TRBJ1-3; abundance: NA; d_gene: NA; CDR3aa: CASSAVMGNTIYF; CDR3nt: TGTGCCAGCAGCGCAGTAATGGGAAACACCATATATTTT
v_gene: TRBV28; j_gene: TRBJ2-7; abundance: NA; d_gene: TRBD2; CDR3aa: CASRLAGGGNYEQYF; CDR3nt: TGTGCCAGCCGCTTAGCGGGAGGGGGGAACTACGAGCAGTACTTC
v_gene: TRBV9; j_gene: TRBJ2-7; abundance: once; d_gene: TRBD1; CDR3aa: CASSVSPGGDEQYF; CDR3nt: TGTGCCAGCAGCGTAAGTCCAGGGGGCGACGAGCAGTACTTC
v_gene: TRBV6-1; j_gene: TRBJ2-7; abundance: NA; d_gene: NA; CDR3aa: CASMSGHTYEQYF; CDR3nt: TGTGCCAGCATGTCCGGACATACCTACGAGCAGTACTTC
v_gene: TRBV30; j_gene: TRBJ1-5; abundance: NA; d_gene: TRBD1; CDR3aa: CAWSSGGFDQPQHF; CDR3nt: TGTGCCTGGTCTTCAGGGGGATTCGATCAGCCCCAGCATTTT
v_gene: TRBV2; j_gene: TRBJ2-3; abundance: NA; d_gene: TRBD2; CDR3aa: CASSLIGGRGTDTQYF; CDR3nt: TGTGCCAGCAGCTTAATCGGCGGGAGGGGCACAGATACGCAGTATTTT
v_gene: TRBV25-1; j_gene: TRBJ2-5; abundance: NA; d_gene: NA; CDR3aa: CASSPVDSGEETQYF; CDR3nt: TGTGCCAGCAGCCCAGTGGACAGTGGGGAAGAGACCCAGTACTTC
v_gene: TRBV19; j_gene: TRBJ1-3; abundance: few; d_gene: NA; CDR3aa: CASSNSGAGNTIYF; CDR3nt: TGTGCCAGTAGTAACAGCGGGGCTGGAAACACCATATATTTT
v_gene: TRBV7-3; j_gene: TRBJ2-7; abundance: NA; d_gene: TRBD2; CDR3aa: CASAPGGEIYEQYF; CDR3nt: TGTGCCAGCGCCCCTGGGGGGGAAATTTACGAGCAGTACTTC
v_gene: TRBV28; j_gene: TRBJ2-7; abundance: NA; d_gene: TRBD2; CDR3aa: CASSPPSGRVLYF; CDR3nt: TGTGCCAGCAGTCCTCCTAGCGGGAGGGTCCTGTACTTC
v_gene: TRBV18; j_gene: TRBJ2-3; abundance: NA; d_gene: NA; CDR3aa: CASSRAADTQYF; CDR3nt: TGTGCCAGCTCACGAGCCGCAGATACGCAGTATTTT
v_gene: TRBV6-1; j_gene: TRBJ2-2; abundance: NA; d_gene: NA; CDR3aa: CASTLHGSVTGELFF; CDR3nt: TGTGCCAGCACCCTCCACGGGAGTGTTACCGGGGAGCTGTTTTTT
v_gene: TRBV5-1; j_gene: TRBJ2-4; abundance: once; d_gene: TRBD1; CDR3aa: CASSLGDRAAKNIQYF; CDR3nt: TGCGCCAGCAGCTTAGGAGACAGGGCAGCCAAAAACATTCAGTACTTC
v_gene: TRBV7-2; j_gene: TRBJ2-3; abundance: NA; d_gene: NA; CDR3aa: CASSPGVGRFTDTQYF; CDR3nt: TGTGCCAGCAGCCCGGGGGTCGGTCGGTTCACAGATACGCAGTATTTT
v_gene: TRBV10-3; j_gene: TRBJ2-2; abundance: NA; d_gene: TRBD2; CDR3aa: CAISDRGRELTGELFF; CDR3nt: TGTGCCATCAGTGACCGCGGGAGAGAGCTCACCGGGGAGCTGTTTTTT
v_gene: TRBV6-1; j_gene: TRBJ1-5; abundance: NA; d_gene: NA; CDR3aa: CASHYRDQPQHF; CDR3nt: TGTGCCAGCCATTACAGGGACCAGCCCCAGCATTTT
v_gene: TRBV10-3; j_gene: TRBJ2-2; abundance: NA; d_gene: TRBD1; CDR3aa: CASLDRGRTGELFF; CDR3nt: TGTGCCAGCCTAGACAGGGGACGGACCGGGGAGCTGTTTTTT
v_gene: TRBV7-2; j_gene: TRBJ2-3; abundance: NA; d_gene: NA; CDR3aa: CASSLYDQREDTQYF; CDR3nt: TGTGCCAGCAGCTTATATGATCAACGGGAAGATACGCAGTATTTT
v_gene: TRBV15; j_gene: TRBJ1-5; abundance: NA; d_gene: NA; CDR3aa: CATSRDRGAPQHF; CDR3nt: TGTGCCACCAGCAGAGATCGCGGGGCGCCCCAGCATTTT